The source of this T cell receptor beta chain is a study of cytomegalovirus exposure and HLA in healthy donors. Study conclusions and caveats: TCR beta sequences reportedly predicted the HLA-A and HLA-B alleles of most subjects accurately.

The PCR contained 60 Vbeta and 13 Jbeta primers. Profiled with immunoSEQ multiplex PCR; TCRdb holds only in-frame clones, not every one. This sample contains over 100,000 clones. On this clone: What it binds is not known.

The ends lost 8 bases at V and 5 bases at J; junction bases unmatched: 8. CDR1 and CDR2 from the germline V gene are SNHLY and FYNNEI. This CDR3 region has 14 residues. This sequence was found in a man in his thirties or forties in good health and CMV-seronegative. Sequenced material: PBMCs. The J gene is TRBJ2-7, the V gene TRBV2, with TRBD2 matching 11 bases. The CDR3 nucleotides read TGTGCCAGCTGGCTAGCGGGGGGTCTGAACGAGCAGTACTTC. It is translated as CASWLAGGLNEQYF.